This TCR beta chain comes out of a study of shared clonotypes between healthy human individuals. Whole-study findings and limits: Depth was large, yet rarefaction showed that sorted-subset sequencing was incomplete. Across subsets, estimated richness was generally greater for naive than for memory populations.

With regard to this clone: Its antigen is as yet unknown.

Some 30,000 T cell genomes, or about 0.2 ug DNA, went into the sorted-subset replicate PCRs. The table came from immunoSEQ multiplex PCR; TCRdb's copy has only in-frame clones and leaves some out. The sample consists of hundreds of thousands of clones, around three quarters of them appearing once. Input material: memory CD4+ T cells sorted from blood. Subset here: CD45RA-negative fraction. This sequence originates from a woman in her thirties in good health.

The CDR3 DNA is TGTGCCTGGAGTGACGGGGTAGCGAAGCAGTACTTC. Encoded protein: CAWSDGVAKQYF. The J gene is TRBJ2-7, the V gene TRBV30; possible D gene TRBD2, 5 bases. Trimming shortened V by 1 base and J by 8 bases, and 12 bases separated the two germline ends. Germline V gene sequence: CDR1 GTSNPN, CDR2 SVGIG (reference sequence). There are 12 residues in the CDR3.